A selection of T cell receptor beta chains follows, all from one sample in a study of T cells after yellow fever vaccination. TCRdb called the 5' RACE reads again in MiXCR, with one record for every CDR3 protein. The sample consists of approximately 300,000 distinct CDR3 sequences, approximately 12% of them appearing once. The sample in question was CD4+ T cells sorted from PBMCs, obtained 45 days after the yellow fever booster vaccination. The source is a man between 18 and 35 years old who received the YFV17D yellow fever vaccine. Each CDR3 is given with its conserved first and last residue. A D gene is named only where the DNA matches it firmly. Only part of the rows carry a size: once, few, many, or a class if the clone is expanded.

>TRBD1|TRBV5-4|TRBJ2-6|few
CASSPGQGPSGANVLTF
TGTGCCAGCAGCCCGGGACAGGGACCCTCTGGGGCCAACGTCCTGACTTTC
>.|TRBV4-3|TRBJ1-3|few
CASSQKGGFGNTIYF
TGCGCCAGCAGCCAAAAAGGAGGGTTCGGAAACACCATATATTTT
>.|TRBV11-3|TRBJ2-3|.
CASSWSSTDTQYF
TGTGCCAGCAGCTGGAGTAGCACAGATACGCAGTATTTT
>.|TRBV7-7|TRBJ2-3|.
CASSLVGGSTDTQYF
TGTGCCAGCAGCTTAGTGGGGGGTAGCACAGATACGCAGTATTTT
>.|TRBV6-2/TRBV6-3|TRBJ2-6|.
CASRPGGAGANVLTF
TGTGCCAGCAGGCCAGGCGGTGCTGGGGCCAACGTCCTGACTTTC
>.|TRBV11-2|TRBJ2-5|many
CASSLFLGGKETQYF
TGTGCCAGCAGCTTATTTTTAGGCGGGAAAGAGACCCAGTACTTC
>.|TRBV29-1|TRBJ1-2|few
CSLAGPLGGYTF
TGCAGCCTGGCCGGGCCTCTGGGTGGCTACACCTTC
>TRBD2|TRBV27|TRBJ2-1|many
CASTPPGTSLYNEQFF
TGTGCCAGCACACCCCCCGGGACTAGCCTTTACAATGAGCAGTTCTTC
>.|TRBV7-3|TRBJ1-1|few
CASSLTQGMGTEAFF
TGTGCCAGCAGCTTAACGCAGGGGATGGGCACTGAAGCTTTCTTT
>TRBD1|TRBV6-5|TRBJ2-2|few
CASSTRTGYGELFF
TGTGCCAGCAGTACCCGGACAGGGTACGGGGAGCTGTTTTTT
>.|TRBV4-1|TRBJ2-1|many
CASSQDRQLYNEQFF
TGCGCCAGCAGCCAAGATCGACAGCTTTACAATGAGCAGTTCTTC
>.|TRBV6-2/TRBV6-3|TRBJ2-5|.
CASSPRDFQETQYF
TGTGCCAGCAGCCCCCGGGACTTCCAAGAGACCCAGTACTTC
>.|TRBV9|TRBJ1-6|.
CASSEEPSRRSPLHF
TGTGCCAGCAGCGAGGAGCCCTCAAGGCGATCACCCCTCCACTTT
>.|TRBV20-1|TRBJ1-5|.
CSARRGVRLNQPQHF
TGCAGTGCTAGGCGAGGGGTGAGGTTGAATCAGCCCCAGCATTTT
>.|TRBV12-3/TRBV12-4|TRBJ1-1|.
CASSLVGQNTEAFF
TGTGCCAGCAGCCTAGTTGGACAGAACACTGAAGCTTTCTTT
>TRBD1|TRBV6-5|TRBJ1-6|.
CASSYGGQGNSPLHF
TGTGCCAGCAGTTACGGCGGACAGGGGAATTCACCCCTCCACTTT
>.|TRBV6-5|TRBJ2-5|.
CASSYLGGLEETQYF
TGTGCCAGCAGTTACCTCGGGGGATTGGAAGAGACCCAGTACTTC
>.|TRBV20-1|TRBJ2-2|few
CSALRGNTGELFF
TGCAGTGCATTGCGGGGGAACACCGGGGAGCTGTTTTTT
>TRBD2|TRBV12-5|TRBJ2-1|few
CASGLVIASGGADEQFF
TGTGCTAGTGGTTTGGTAATAGCTAGCGGGGGGGCCGATGAGCAGTTCTTC
>.|TRBV20-1|TRBJ2-4|few
CSGTTGSQNIQYF
TGCAGTGGTACGACAGGCTCCCAAAACATTCAGTACTTC
>.|TRBV6-2/TRBV6-3|TRBJ1-2|many
CASSYGPSWTDYGYTF
TGTGCCAGCAGTTACGGGCCCTCCTGGACAGACTATGGCTACACCTTC
>.|TRBV6-5|TRBJ2-2|.
CASSYPSYPANTGELFF
TGTGCCAGCAGTTATCCTAGCTACCCCGCGAACACCGGGGAGCTGTTTTTT
>.|TRBV4-3|TRBJ1-1|few
CASSHIDRFFEAFF
TGCGCCAGCAGCCACATCGACAGGTTCTTTGAAGCTTTCTTT
>TRBD1|TRBV11-2|TRBJ1-1|.
CASGLGAGQDSYF
TGTGCCAGCGGGCTTGGGGCCGGACAGGACTCCTATTTT
>.|TRBV4-3|TRBJ2-2|.
CASSPVAATGELFF
TGCGCCAGCAGCCCCGTAGCGGCCACCGGGGAGCTGTTTTTT
>TRBD1|TRBV15|TRBJ2-3|.
CATSRGDREGPDTQYF
TGTGCCACCAGCAGGGGGGACAGGGAGGGCCCAGATACGCAGTATTTT
>.|TRBV11-2|TRBJ2-5|many
CASSLFPGPQETQYF
TGTGCCAGCAGCTTATTTCCGGGACCCCAAGAGACCCAGTACTTC
>TRBD1|TRBV6-5|TRBJ1-5|.
CASNKTGTGDQPQHF
TGTGCCAGCAACAAGACCGGGACAGGGGACCAGCCCCAGCATTTT
>.|TRBV5-1|TRBJ1-2|few
CASSLVSVGNYGYTF
TGCGCCAGCAGCTTGGTGTCTGTGGGTAACTATGGCTACACCTTC
>.|TRBV7-9|TRBJ1-2|.
CASSLEGGGRSRYTF
TGTGCCAGCAGCTTAGAGGGGGGAGGTAGGAGTCGCTACACCTTC
>.|TRBV10-3|TRBJ2-3|few
CAISEWSGDADTQYF
TGTGCCATCAGTGAGTGGTCGGGGGACGCGGATACGCAGTATTTT
>.|TRBV9|TRBJ1-2|few
CASSVESGLYGYTF
TGTGCCAGCAGCGTAGAATCTGGGTTATATGGCTACACCTTC
>TRBD1|TRBV28|TRBJ1-2|.
CASSASGQGEVYGYTF
TGTGCCAGCAGTGCCTCGGGACAGGGTGAGGTCTATGGCTACACCTTC
>.|TRBV4-3|TRBJ2-2|.
CASSQDPFTGELFF
TGCGCCAGCAGCCAAGACCCCTTCACCGGGGAGCTGTTTTTT